Presented here are 21 T cell receptor beta chains from one specimen sequenced in a study of blood T cells in healthy people across ages. Primers used in a second PCR of about 7 to 12 cycles were a sample-barcoded 5' primer and a J-beta primer mix. TCRdb itself ran the 5' RACE reads through MiXCR, one entry per CDR3 protein. The table records some 800,000 distinct CDR3 sequences, just under 25% of them present only once. This sample also appeared in a second study, on T cells of mothers and their children.

Sequenced material: blood. The receptors derive from a boy between 10 and 17 years old in good health.

The sample holds a few counts of this clonotype. This chain connects TRBV7-9 to TRBJ2-5, with a possible D match to TRBD1 (8 bases). V lost 4 bases and J lost 5, with 17 bases in between. The CDR3 length is 15 residues. The germline V gene encodes CDR1 SEHNR and CDR2 FQNEAQ (reference sequence). CDR3 DNA sequence: TGTGCCAGCAGCTCGCGGGAGACAGGGGTGGAGACCCAGTACTTC. This translates into CASSSRETGVETQYF.

This clonotype appeared a few times. J is TRBJ1-1 and V is TRBV4-3, with 8 nucleotides matching TRBD1. With V trimmed by 3 bases and J by 3 bases, 6 bases remained unmatched. Per germline, CDR1 LGHNA and CDR2 YSLEER. This CDR3 is built from 15 residues. The CDR3 nucleotides are TGCGCCAGCAGCCAGTACAGGGGGTCGGACACTGAAGCTTTCTTT. It specifies CASSQYRGSDTEAFF.

In this sample, this clonotype turned up many times. This chain joins TRBV29-1 and TRBJ1-1, with D maybe TRBD1 (6 bases). The CDR3 has 13 residues. Germline-derived CDR1 and CDR2 are SQVTM and ANQGSEA. The V gene lost 7 bases and the J gene lost 1 base, with 13 bases spanning the gap. The CDR3 nucleotides read TGCAGCGCCGAATGGGACACGAACACTGAAGCTTTCTTT. Translated, it gives CSAEWDTNTEAFF. The variable domain in full, completed from reference TRBV29-1 and TRBJ1-1, reads SAVISQKPSRDICQRGTSLTIQCQVDSQVTMMFWYRQQPGQSLTLIATANQGSEATYESGFVIDKFPISRPNLTFSTLTVSNMSPEDSSIYLCSAEWDTNTEAFFGQGTRLTVV.

This clonotype was seen many times. The rearrangement uses TRBV29-1 and TRBJ2-5, with D tentatively TRBD1 or TRBD2 (5 bases each). Germline V gene sequence: CDR1 SQVTM, CDR2 ANQGSEA. Trimming left V 0 bases short and J 5 bases short, with 10 bases between. The CDR3 is 13 amino acids. This chain's CDR3 is CSVEDGGSETQYF. The CDR3, as DNA: TGCAGCGTTGAAGATGGGGGTAGCGAGACCCAGTACTTC.

Points on this clonotype: The conserved final phenylalanine or tryptophan is absent from the CDR3, which likely points to a read error. The chain has TRBV29-1 and TRBJ1-1; unclear D gene. This CDR3 has 14 residues. Germline V gives CDR1 SQVTM, CDR2 ANQGSEA. V lost 5 bases and J 1 base, leaving 14 bases between the germline ends. The CDR3 loop reads CSVFSRVANTEAFL. CDR3 nucleotides: TGCAGCGTTTTCTCAAGAGTGGCGAACACTGAAGCTTTCCTT.

In its sample, this clonotype was seen a few times. V and J are TRBV7-9 and TRBJ2-7; TRBD1 is a possible D gene (6 bases). Trimming took off 5 bases at V and 3 bases at J, with 8 bases between the two ends. The germline V gene has CDR1 SEHNR and CDR2 FQNEAQ (reference sequence). The CDR3 contains 12 residues. CDR3 sequence reads: CASSKQGYEQYF. CDR3 bases: TGTGCCAGCAGCAAACAGGGCTACGAGCAGTACTTC.

This chain joins TRBV7-3 and TRBJ2-3; tentatively, D is TRBD1 (6 bases). V was trimmed by 5 bases and J by 3 bases, leaving 15 bases between them. The CDR3 extends over 15 amino acids. Per the germline V gene, CDR1 is SGHTA and CDR2 is FQGTGA. The CDR3 spells CASSLSAGETDTQYF. The CDR3 nucleotides are TGTGCCAGCAGCCTATCAGCAGGGGAGACAGATACGCAGTATTTT.

The genes are TRBV28 and TRBJ2-6, with 8 bases lining up with TRBD1. CDR1 is MDHEN, CDR2 SYDVKM, per germline. The length of the CDR3 is 16 residues. V shed 5 bases and J 2 bases; nucleotides not matched to a gene: 5. As DNA, the CDR3 is TGTGCCAGCAGTCCACAGGGGGTCGCTGGGGCCAACGTCCTGACTTTC. This gives the protein CASSPQGVAGANVLTF. The entire variable domain, with the rest obtained from reference TRBV28 and TRBJ2-6, is as follows: DVKVTQSSRYLVKRTGEKVFLECVQDMDHENMFWYRQDPGLGLRLIYFSYDVKMKEKGDIPEGYSVSREKKERFSLILESASTNQTSMYLCASSPQGVAGANVLTFGAGSRLTVL.

V and J are TRBV5-6 and TRBJ2-7; D not certain. V lost 2 bases to trimming and J lost 3 bases, with 18 bases between them. Germline CDR1 reads SGHDT; CDR2 reads YYEEEE. CDR3 length: 16 amino acids. The CDR3 DNA reads as TGTGCCAGCAGCTTTGGTTTTCAAGTGGGGATCTACGAGCAGTACTTC. Translation: CASSFGFQVGIYEQYF. Drawing the rest from reference TRBV5-6 and TRBJ2-7, the complete variable domain is DAGVTQSPTHLIKTRGQQVTLRCSPKSGHDTVSWYQQALGQGPQFIFQYYEEEERQRGNFPDRFSGHQFPNYSSELNVNALLLGDSALYLCASSFGFQVGIYEQYFGPGTRLTVT.

This clonotype appeared a few times. This chain joins TRBV7-8 and TRBJ2-1; 10 bases match TRBD2. This CDR3 comprises 15 residues. The germline V gene encodes CDR1 SGHVS and CDR2 FQNEAQ. V dropped 5 bases and J dropped 5; count of bases not matched to a gene: 6. The CDR3 protein is CASSRRSGGDNEQFF. CDR3 in DNA: TGTGCCAGCAGCCGTCGCAGCGGGGGGGACAATGAGCAGTTCTTC. The variable domain in full, completed from reference TRBV7-8 and TRBJ2-1, reads GAGVSQSPRYKVAKRGQDVALRCDPISGHVSLFWYQQALGQGPEFLTYFQNEAQLDKSGLPSDRFFAERPEGSVSTLKIQRTQQEDSAVYLCASSRRSGGDNEQFFGPGTRLTVL.

This clonotype came up a few times. CDR3 protein: CASSWKGLGTEAFF. DNA for the CDR3: TGTGCCAGCAGCTGGAAGGGGCTGGGGACTGAAGCTTTCTTT. This sequence joins TRBV7-9 and TRBJ1-1, with D maybe TRBD1 (5 bases). With 4 bases removed from V and 5 bases from J, the gap between germline ends came to 14 bases. The CDR3 consists of 14 residues. The germline CDR1 and CDR2 sequences are SEHNR and FQNEAQ (reference sequence).

This clonotype has only a few counts. V and J are TRBV7-2 and TRBJ1-2; TRBD1 matches at 8 bases. There are 13 residues in the CDR3. Unmatched junction bases numbered 8, after V lost 6 bases and J lost 8 bases. Germline CDR1 SGHTA, CDR2 FQGNSA. CDR3 sequence (DNA): TGTGCCAGCAGGAAAGGACAGGGAGGAGGCTACACCTTC. Protein product: CASRKGQGGGYTF.

Remarks on this clonotype: At one end, the junction sequence differs from germline, possibly due to a read error. The chain uses TRBV7-9 and TRBJ1-1, with D possibly matching TRBD1 (5 bases). This CDR3 spans 14 amino acids. Germline V lookup: CDR1 SEHNR, CDR2 FQNEAQ (reference sequence). The CDR3 loop is CASSPIYGATEAFF. The DNA for the CDR3 is TGTGCCAGCAGCCCGATCTATGGGGCCACTGAAGCCTTCTTT.

The gene calls are TRBV6-2 or TRBV6-3 and TRBJ1-5, with TRBD1 matching over 7 bases. V was pared by 0 bases and J by 5 bases, with 13 bases of the junction left unmatched. Germline V gene lookup returns CDR1 MNHEY and CDR2 SVGEGT. The CDR3 runs 18 residues. CDR3 residues: CASSYSTRNRGQHQPQHF. In nucleotides, the CDR3 is TGTGCCAGCAGTTACTCGACCCGAAACAGGGGACAACATCAGCCCCAGCATTTT.

This clonotype was recorded a few times. CDR3 region: CASSFYRQGSIYTF. The CDR3 DNA follows: TGTGCCAGCAGCTTCTACCGACAGGGGTCTATCTACACCTTC. The chain couples TRBV7-2 to TRBJ1-2; TRBD1 agrees at 8 bases. The ends lost 3 bases at V and 10 bases at J; junction bases unmatched: 10. The germline V gene encodes CDR1 SGHTA and CDR2 FQGNSA. CDR3 length: 14 residues.

This clonotype was counted only a few times. The chain combines TRBV9 with TRBJ1-5; 7 bases align to TRBD1. The J segment lost 6 bases and the V segment lost 8 bases, leaving 14 bases of the junction unmatched. CDR1 and CDR2 (germline): SGDLS, YYNGEE. The CDR3 extends over 15 amino acids. The CDR3 spells CARGTVPFPGQPQHF. CDR3 nucleotide sequence: TGTGCCAGAGGGACAGTCCCCTTTCCTGGTCAGCCCCAGCATTTT.

The rearrangement joins TRBV29-1 to TRBJ2-5, with TRBD1 as a possible D gene (6 bases). Per the germline V gene, CDR1 is SQVTM and CDR2 is ANQGSEA. The CDR3 extends over 12 amino acids. Trimming cost V 7 bases and J 5 bases, with 14 bases left between them. The CDR3 protein is CSGGQGLETQYF. CDR3 nucleotides: TGCAGCGGGGGGCAGGGGCTGGAGACCCAGTACTTC.

Notes on this clonotype: A read error may account for a junction end that differs from germline. DNA for the CDR3: TGTGCCAGCAGCGTGAGCGAGGGGGGCACGGATACGCAGTATTTT. Translated, it gives CASSVSEGGTDTQYF. This chain joins TRBV9 and TRBJ2-3; D could derive from TRBD1 or TRBD2 (6 bases each). The CDR3 runs 15 residues. The V gene's germline CDR1 is SGDLS and CDR2 YYNGEE. Using reference TRBV9 and TRBJ2-3 for the parts outside the CDR3, the full variable domain is DSGVTQTPKHLITATGQRVTLRCSPRSGDLSVYWYQQSLDQGLQFLIQYYNGEERAKGNILERFSAQQFPDLHSELNLSSLELGDSALYFCASSVSEGGTDTQYFGPGTRLTVL.

This clonotype is a singleton in its sample. The chain links TRBV12-3 or TRBV12-4 to TRBJ1-6, with 7 bases lining up with TRBD1. The V segment lost 5 bases and the J segment 9 bases; nucleotides outside the gene matches: 7. The CDR3 has 14 residues. CDR3 amino acids: CASSLQQGSSPLHF. CDR3 DNA sequence: TGTGCCAGCAGTCTTCAACAGGGGAGTTCACCCCTCCACTTT.

There are a few counts of this clonotype. The chain is built from TRBV4-2 and TRBJ2-2; D is undetermined. The CDR3 extends over 17 amino acids. V was clipped by 4 bases and J by 0 bases, with 15 bases between them. Germline V CDR1 and CDR2: LGHNA, YNFKEQ. In DNA, the CDR3 is TGTGCCAGCAGCCCCATGGGGTCCCCGTCGAACACCGGGGAGCTGTTTTTT. It is translated as CASSPMGSPSNTGELFF.

V and J are TRBV4-3 and TRBJ2-3, with D possibly TRBD2 on 5 matching bases. The CDR3 contains 14 residues. The V and J ends lost 1 base and 1 base respectively, with 6 bases between them. Per the germline V gene, CDR1 is LGHNA and CDR2 is YSLEER. As DNA, the CDR3 is TGCGCCAGCAGCCAAGTACTAGGCACAGATACGCAGTATTTT. Amino acid sequence: CASSQVLGTDTQYF.